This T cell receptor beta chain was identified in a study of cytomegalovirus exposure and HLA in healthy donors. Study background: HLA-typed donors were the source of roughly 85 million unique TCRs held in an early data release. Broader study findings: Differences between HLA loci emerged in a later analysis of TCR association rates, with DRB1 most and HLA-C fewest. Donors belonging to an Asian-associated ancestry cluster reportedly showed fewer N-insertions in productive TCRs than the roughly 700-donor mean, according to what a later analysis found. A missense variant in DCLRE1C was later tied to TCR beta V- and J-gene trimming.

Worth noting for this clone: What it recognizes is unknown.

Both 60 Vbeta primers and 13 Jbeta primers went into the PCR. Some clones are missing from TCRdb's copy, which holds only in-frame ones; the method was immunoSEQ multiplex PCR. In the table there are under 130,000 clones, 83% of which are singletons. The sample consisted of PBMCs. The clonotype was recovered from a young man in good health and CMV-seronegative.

The CDR3 region is CASSYVPGSNEQYF. CDR3 nucleotides: TGTGCCAGCAGTTACGTTCCAGGGTCCAACGAGCAGTACTTC. The chain uses TRBV6-5 and TRBJ2-7, with D possibly TRBD1 on 5 matching bases. The germline V and J ends were trimmed by 2 bases and 5 bases, with 13 bases remaining between them. Germline values: CDR1 MNHEY, CDR2 SVGAGI. The CDR3 covers 14 residues.